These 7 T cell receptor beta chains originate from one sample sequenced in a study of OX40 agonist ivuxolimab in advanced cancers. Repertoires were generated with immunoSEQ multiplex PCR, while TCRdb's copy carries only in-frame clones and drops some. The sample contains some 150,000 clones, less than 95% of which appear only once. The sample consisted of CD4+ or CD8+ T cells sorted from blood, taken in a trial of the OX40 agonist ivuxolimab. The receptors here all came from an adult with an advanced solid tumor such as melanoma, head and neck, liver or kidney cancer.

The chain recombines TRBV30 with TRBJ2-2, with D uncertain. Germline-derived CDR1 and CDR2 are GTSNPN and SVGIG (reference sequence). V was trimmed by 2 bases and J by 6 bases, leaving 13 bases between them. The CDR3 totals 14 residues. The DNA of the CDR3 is TGTGCCTGGAGTCTTTTTGAAGATGCCGGGGAGCTGTTTTTT. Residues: CAWSLFEDAGELFF.

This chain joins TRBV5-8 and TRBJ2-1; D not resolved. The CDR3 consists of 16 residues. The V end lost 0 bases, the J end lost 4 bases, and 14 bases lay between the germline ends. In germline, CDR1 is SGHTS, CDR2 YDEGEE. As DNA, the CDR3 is TGTGCCAGCAGCTTGGAGTCAGGAGTTTTTTACAATGAGCAGTTCTTC. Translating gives CASSLESGVFYNEQFF. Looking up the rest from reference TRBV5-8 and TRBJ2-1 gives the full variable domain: EAGVTQSPTHLIKTRGQQATLRCSPISGHTSVYWYQQALGLGLQFLLWYDEGEERNRGNFPPRFSGRQFPNYSSELNVNALELEDSALYLCASSLESGVFYNEQFFGPGTRLTVL.

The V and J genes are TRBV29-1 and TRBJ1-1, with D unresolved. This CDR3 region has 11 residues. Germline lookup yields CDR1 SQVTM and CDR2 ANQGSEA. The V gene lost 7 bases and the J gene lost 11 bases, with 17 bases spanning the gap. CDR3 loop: CSAFGPAGAFF. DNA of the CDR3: TGCAGCGCTTTTGGGCCGGCGGGGGCTTTCTTT.

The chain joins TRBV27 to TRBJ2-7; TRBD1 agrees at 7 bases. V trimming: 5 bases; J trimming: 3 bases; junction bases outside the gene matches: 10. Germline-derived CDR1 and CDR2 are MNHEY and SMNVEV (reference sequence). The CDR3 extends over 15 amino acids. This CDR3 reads CASSPGQAFVYEQYF. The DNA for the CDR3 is TGTGCCAGCAGTCCCGGACAGGCGTTCGTCTACGAGCAGTACTTC.

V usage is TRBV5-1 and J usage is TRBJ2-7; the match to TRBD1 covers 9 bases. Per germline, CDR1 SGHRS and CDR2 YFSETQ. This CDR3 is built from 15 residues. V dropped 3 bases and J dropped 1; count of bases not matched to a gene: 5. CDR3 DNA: TGCGCCAGCAGCTGGACCGGGACAGGGTCCTACGAGCAGTACTTC. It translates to CASSWTGTGSYEQYF.

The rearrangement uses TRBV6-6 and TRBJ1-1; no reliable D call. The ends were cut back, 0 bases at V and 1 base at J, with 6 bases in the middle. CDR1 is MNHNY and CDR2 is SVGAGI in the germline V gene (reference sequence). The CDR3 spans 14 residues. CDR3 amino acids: CASSYSRQNTEAFF. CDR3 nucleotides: TGTGCCAGCAGTTACTCGCGACAGAACACTGAAGCTTTCTTT.

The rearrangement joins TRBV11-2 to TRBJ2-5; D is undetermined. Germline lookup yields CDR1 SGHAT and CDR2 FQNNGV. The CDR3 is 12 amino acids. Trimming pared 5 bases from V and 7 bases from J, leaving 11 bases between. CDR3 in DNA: TGTGCCAGCAGCCCCGATACGAGGACCCAGTACTTC. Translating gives CASSPDTRTQYF.